Shown below are 23 T cell receptor beta chains from a single sample sequenced in a study of CXCR3-negative and CXCR3-positive naive CD8 T cells. UMI-tagged TRB cDNA libraries were built via 5' RACE. TCRdb derives one entry per CDR3 protein from the 5' RACE reads, leaving out DNA. Recorded for this sample: approximately 88,000 distinct CDR3 sequences. The material sequenced was naive CXCR3- CD8+ T cells from blood. As to subset: CD45RO-CCR7+CD27+CD95- naive CD8+ T cells lacking CXCR3 (TNR3-). Receptors were obtained from a human donor in good health. Some clones in this sample may be carry-over from other donors' samples.

V gene TRBV5-5 combines with J gene TRBJ1-2; the D call of TRBD1 rests on TCRdb alone, since no DNA is present to check it. The CDR3 sequence is 13 residues long. CDR1 SGHKS and CDR2 YYEKEE come from the germline V gene (reference sequence). CDR3 sequence: CASSRTGNYGYTF.

The chain uses TRBV23-1 and TRBJ2-7; TCRdb outputs TRBD2, but without DNA this stays unchecked. TRBV23-1 is identified as an open reading frame with a role that is uncertain. The CDR3 totals 18 residues. CDR3: CASSPRGGALRGSYEQYF.

This chain connects TRBV4-2 to TRBJ1-3; TCRdb's D gene call, TRBD1, goes unchecked for lack of DNA. Germline V gene sequence: CDR1 LGHNA, CDR2 YNFKEQ. This CDR3 spans 17 amino acids. The CDR3 sequence: CASSLPDRGSSGNTIYF.

This chain joins TRBV10-3 and TRBJ1-1. In germline, CDR1 is ENHRY, CDR2 SYGVKD. This CDR3 contains 12 residues. Here the CDR3 reads CAISFENTEAFF.

This rearrangement joins TRBV13 to TRBJ2-7. The V gene's germline CDR1 is PRHDT and CDR2 FYEKMQ (reference sequence). There are 12 residues in the CDR3. CDR3: CASSSGIYEQYF.

CDR3 protein: CASSGSVEETQYF. The V gene is TRBV2, the J gene TRBJ2-5; TCRdb lists TRBD1, though no DNA is available to test this call. The CDR3 spans 13 residues. Germline CDR1 SNHLY, CDR2 FYNNEI. Variable domain in full (rest from reference TRBV2 and TRBJ2-5): EPEVTQTPSHQVTQMGQEVILRCVPISNHLYFYWYRQILGQKVEFLVSFYNNEISEKSEIFDDQFSVERPDGSNFTLKIRSTKLEDSAMYFCASSGSVEETQYFGPGTRLLVL.

The chain is built from TRBV6-5 and TRBJ2-7. Germline V gene lookup returns CDR1 MNHEY and CDR2 SVGAGI. The CDR3 contains 13 residues. The CDR3 loop reads CASSFGSSYEQYF.

The rearrangement uses TRBV12-3 or TRBV12-4 and TRBJ2-2; TCRdb calls TRBD2, which cannot be checked without DNA. CDR3 length: 15 residues. CDR3 amino acids: CASSWGLSGTGELFF.

The rearrangement joins TRBV20-1 to TRBJ2-7. Germline V lookup: CDR1 DFQATT, CDR2 SNEGSKA (reference sequence). The CDR3 runs 13 residues. CDR3 region: CSARGGSFYEQYF.

The chain's CDR3 is CASAKLAGGPYEQYF. The gene calls are TRBV25-1 and TRBJ2-7; no DNA is available, so the TRBD2 call from TCRdb remains unchecked. This CDR3 is built from 15 residues. The germline gives CDR1 MGHDK, CDR2 SYGVNS.

V gene TRBV27 combines with J gene TRBJ2-3; TCRdb designates TRBD2, a call that cannot be tested without DNA. Looked up from germline, CDR1 is MNHEY and CDR2 is SMNVEV (reference sequence). The CDR3 contains 16 residues. The CDR3 sequence is CASNLEGGASPDTQYF.

This chain connects TRBV27 to TRBJ1-6; without DNA, the TCRdb call of TRBD1 cannot be checked. The CDR3 is made up of 15 amino acids. The germline V gene has CDR1 MNHEY and CDR2 SMNVEV (reference sequence). The CDR3 sequence: CASSSLWGGKSPLHF.

The V and J genes are TRBV7-9 and TRBJ1-1. The CDR3 has 15 amino acids. CDR1 is SEHNR and CDR2 is FQNEAQ in the germline V gene (reference sequence). The CDR3 spells CASSAHEGLNTEAFF. Full variable domain (rest looked up from reference TRBV7-9 and TRBJ1-1): DTGVSQNPRHKITKRGQNVTFRCDPISEHNRLYWYRQTLGQGPEFLTYFQNEAQLEKSRLLSDRFSAERPKGSFSTLEIQRTEQGDSAMYLCASSAHEGLNTEAFFGQGTRLTVV.

The V gene is TRBV7-9, the J gene TRBJ2-7; TCRdb's D call, TRBD1, is unchecked because there is no DNA. The CDR3 has 14 residues. The germline gives CDR1 SEHNR, CDR2 FQNEAQ (reference sequence). The CDR3 region is CASSLAGTDYEQYF. The complete variable domain, with remaining parts taken from reference TRBV7-9 and TRBJ2-7, reads DTGVSQNPRHKITKRGQNVTFRCDPISEHNRLYWYRQTLGQGPEFLTYFQNEAQLEKSRLLSDRFSAERPKGSFSTLEIQRTEQGDSAMYLCASSLAGTDYEQYFGPGTRLTVT.

V and J are TRBV20-1 and TRBJ2-1; TCRdb indicates TRBD1, and absent DNA this call remains unverified. Germline V CDR1 and CDR2: DFQATT, SNEGSKA (reference sequence). The CDR3 contains 16 residues. CDR3 region: CSARGRRDRLENEQFF.

This rearrangement joins TRBV29-1 to TRBJ2-3; TCRdb reports TRBD2, a call that lacks DNA to check it against. Looked up from germline, CDR1 is SQVTM and CDR2 is ANQGSEA. This CDR3 region has 15 residues. The CDR3 loop is CSGTDSGGNKDTQYF.

This chain connects TRBV11-2 to TRBJ2-1; without DNA, the TCRdb call of TRBD2 cannot be checked. The germline V gene encodes CDR1 SGHAT and CDR2 FQNNGV. This CDR3 spans 14 amino acids. The CDR3 is CASLGEGSYNEQFF.

V gene TRBV7-9 combines with J gene TRBJ2-5; checking the TCRdb D call of TRBD1 is not possible without DNA. The CDR3 is made up of 16 amino acids. Germline loops: CDR1 SEHNR, CDR2 FQNEAQ (reference sequence). The CDR3 spells CASSKPWTLYQETQYF.

The chain is built from TRBV10-3 and TRBJ2-3; as DNA is missing, the TRBD1 call by TCRdb cannot be tested. The CDR3 runs 15 residues. Germline V CDR1 and CDR2: ENHRY, SYGVKD. CDR3: CAISDPGGSTDTQYF.

The rearrangement links TRBV6-5 to TRBJ2-3; TCRdb lists TRBD1, though no DNA is available to test this call. The CDR3 runs 16 residues. Germline V lookup: CDR1 MNHEY, CDR2 SVGAGI. The CDR3: CASSYLGTGRWGTQYF.

This chain uses TRBV29-1 with TRBJ2-7; TCRdb names TRBD1, which stays unverified in the absence of DNA. Per the germline V gene, CDR1 is SQVTM and CDR2 is ANQGSEA. CDR3 length equals 15 residues. The CDR3 protein is CSVVLGQGASYEQYF.

V and J are TRBV7-9 and TRBJ2-1. This CDR3 contains 15 residues. Germline assignment: CDR1 SEHNR and CDR2 FQNEAQ (reference sequence). The CDR3 loop reads CASSFDRRAYNEQFF.

The chain employs TRBV7-9 and TRBJ1-1. This CDR3 is 12 amino acids long. CDR1 is SEHNR, CDR2 FQNEAQ, per germline (reference sequence). The CDR3 sequence: CASSLLGTEAFF.